This entry describes one TCR beta chain. Antigen unknown. This CDR3 has 13 residues. Germline assignment: CDR1 SGHRS and CDR2 YFSETQ. Trimming shortened V by 2 bases and J by 7 bases, and 12 bases separated the two germline ends. This specimen comes from a study of cytomegalovirus exposure and HLA in healthy donors. Regarding the study as a whole: Compared with the roughly 700-donor mean, an Asian-associated ancestry cluster reportedly had fewer N-insertions, according to a later analysis. Earlier analysis found most TCR beta V segments productive about 87% or about 30% of the time. An apparent linkage of common viral pathogens to several of the most significant clusters emerged in a later analysis.

Primers included in the PCR were 60 Vbeta and 13 Jbeta primers. Authors' analysis steps: Later work found around 72 million unique TCR beta chains, with 9.5 million to 11 million shared. Here immunoSEQ multiplex PCR was the method, and the copy in TCRdb shows in-frame clones only, minus some. V, J and clone size are taken as reported in that table, and D and trimming were inferred from the DNA itself. Counted here are approximately 71,000 clones, about 78% occurring once; the ten biggest clones make up roughly 12%. The material sequenced was PBMCs. The chain couples TRBV5-1 to TRBJ2-5, with D uncertain. This receptor was identified in a woman aged 40 to 50 in good health and CMV-seropositive. Here the CDR3 DNA reads TGCGCCAGCAGCTTCCCCGAGTTCGGGACCCAGTACTTC. The encoded protein is CASSFPEFGTQYF.